A single sample is the source of the 8 T cell receptor beta chains below, sequenced in a study of radiotherapy plus CTLA-4 blockade in lung cancer. Profiling relied on immunoSEQ multiplex PCR, and the TCRdb table lists in-frame clones only, not all of them. Among over 30,000 clones, about four fifths were seen once, and the ten largest hold around a quarter. Source: peripheral blood, taken from a patient treated with radiotherapy plus ipilimumab. The receptors originated from a human donor with non-small cell lung cancer that progressed on radiotherapy plus ipilimumab.

The J gene is TRBJ2-5, the V gene TRBV5-4, with TRBD1 identical over 8 bases. V was pared by 3 bases and J by 5 bases, with 9 bases of the junction left unmatched. The germline gives CDR1 SGHNT, CDR2 YYREEE (reference sequence). The length of the CDR3 is 15 residues. CDR3 bases: TGTGCCAGCAGCTCCGGACAGGGCGGAGGGGAGACCCAGTACTTC. This encodes CASSSGQGGGETQYF.

This sequence joins TRBV7-8 and TRBJ1-1; D perhaps matches TRBD1 (5 bases). V lost 5 bases and J 5 bases, leaving 12 bases between the germline ends. The germline V gene encodes CDR1 SGHVS and CDR2 FQNEAQ. This CDR3 has 13 residues. CDR3 DNA sequence: TGTGCCAGCAGCCCCCCGGGGGGGACTGAAGCTTTCTTT. It encodes CASSPPGGTEAFF.

The chain has TRBV5-1 and TRBJ2-7, with 7 bases lining up with TRBD1. Germline CDR1 and CDR2: SGHRS and YFSETQ. The CDR3 has 15 residues. J lost 0 bases, V lost 3 bases, and 6 bases had no gene match. The CDR3 DNA sequence: TGCGCCAGCAGCTACCCAGGGGGAAGCTCCTACGAGCAGTACTTC. This codes for CASSYPGGSSYEQYF.

The chain links TRBV11-2 to TRBJ1-6; weak D call: TRBD1 (5 bases). The CDR3 is 15 residues long. Germline CDR1 and CDR2: SGHAT and FQNNGV. V was trimmed by 5 bases and J by 6 bases, leaving 14 bases between them. CDR3 region: CASSPRRDSNSPLHF. In DNA form, the CDR3 reads TGTGCCAGCAGCCCCAGGAGGGACTCTAATTCACCCCTCCACTTT. The full variable domain, rest sourced from reference TRBV11-2 and TRBJ1-6, is EAGVAQSPRYKIIEKRQSVAFWCNPISGHATLYWYQQILGQGPKLLIQFQNNGVVDDSQLPKDRFSAERLKGVDSTLKIQPAKLEDSAVYLCASSPRRDSNSPLHFGNGTRLTVT.

This clone turned up a few times. The V call is TRBV18, the J call TRBJ1-4; possibly TRBD1 for D (5 bases). Germline V gene sequence: CDR1 KGHSH, CDR2 LQKENI. The CDR3 totals 14 residues. V lost 2 bases, J lost 4 bases, and 8 bases lay in between. The CDR3 DNA reads as TGTGCCAGCTCACCAGGGCAGGGTAATGAAAAACTGTTTTTT. Residues: CASSPGQGNEKLFF.

J is TRBJ1-6 and V is TRBV9; perhaps TRBD1 as D (6 bases). CDR1 is SGDLS and CDR2 is YYNGEE in the germline V gene. The V and J ends lost 3 bases and 7 bases respectively, with 14 bases between them. CDR3 length: 15 residues. CDR3 bases: TGTGCCAGCAGCGAAGCACAGGGCAGCAATTCACCCCTCCACTTT. The encoded protein is CASSEAQGSNSPLHF.

J is TRBJ2-2 and V is TRBV6-5; TRBD1 matches 8 bases. V lost 6 bases to trimming and J lost 7 bases; unmatched junction nucleotides: 7. The V gene's germline CDR1 is MNHEY and CDR2 SVGAGI. CDR3 length: 14 residues. The chain's CDR3 is CASRQDRVGGELFF. The CDR3 nucleotides are TGTGCCAGCAGGCAGGACAGGGTGGGCGGGGAGCTGTTTTTT.

The gene calls are TRBV13 and TRBJ1-1; TRBD1 is a possible D gene (5 bases). Trimming took off 8 bases at V and 3 bases at J, with 16 bases between the two ends. The CDR3 is 14 amino acids. CDR1 and CDR2 from the germline V gene are PRHDT and FYEKMQ (reference sequence). The CDR3 reads CASLRGGPYTEAFF. For the CDR3, the DNA is TGTGCCAGCCTGCGGGGGGGACCCTACACTGAAGCTTTCTTT.